The 10 T cell receptor beta chains reported below all come from one sample, sequenced in a study of CD8 T cells in Susac syndrome. Random hexamers served to reverse transcribe roughly 0.5 to 1 ug RNA. In TCRdb, the immunoSEQ multiplex PCR reads were re-called with MiXCR into one record per CDR3 protein. The table includes a few hundred thousand distinct CDR3 sequences, approximately 95% detected once. The sample comprised CD4+ T cells from PBMCs. These receptors all stem from a human donor with multiple sclerosis.

This sequence joins TRBV3-1 and TRBJ1-1; tentatively, D is TRBD1 (6 bases). V lost 6 bases to trimming and J lost 0 bases, with 11 bases between them. CDR1 and CDR2 (germline): LGHDT, YNNKEL (reference sequence). The CDR3 sequence is 14 residues long. This CDR3 is CASRPDSMNTEAFF. In DNA form, the CDR3 reads TGTGCCAGCAGACCGGACAGCATGAACACTGAAGCTTTCTTT.

The rearrangement joins TRBV12-3 or TRBV12-4 to TRBJ2-2; 13 nucleotides match TRBD2. The CDR3 extends over 16 amino acids. After removal of 6 bases from V and 5 bases from J, the junction contained 6 bases not matched to a gene. CDR3 sequence (DNA): TGTGCCAGCAGCCCCACTAGCGGGGGGGCGACCGGGGAGCTGTTTTTT. Protein sequence: CASSPTSGGATGELFF.

A single count supports this clonotype. V usage is TRBV9 and J usage is TRBJ2-1; D remains ambiguous. This CDR3 has 15 amino acids. The germline V gene has CDR1 SGDLS and CDR2 YYNGEE. Trimming stripped 0 bases from V and 6 bases from J, with 13 bases between. This CDR3 is CASSVGQIGVNEQFF. The CDR3, as DNA: TGTGCCAGCAGCGTAGGCCAGATCGGAGTCAATGAGCAGTTCTTC. Using reference TRBV9 and TRBJ2-1 for the parts outside the CDR3, the full variable domain is DSGVTQTPKHLITATGQRVTLRCSPRSGDLSVYWYQQSLDQGLQFLIQYYNGEERAKGNILERFSAQQFPDLHSELNLSSLELGDSALYFCASSVGQIGVNEQFFGPGTRLTVL.

This rearrangement joins TRBV29-1 to TRBJ2-3, with D unresolved. The V end was cut by 4 bases, the J end by 4 bases, with 18 bases between. CDR1 is SQVTM, CDR2 ANQGSEA, per germline. There are 15 residues in the CDR3. This CDR3 reads CSVGGVLTGPDTQYF. The DNA for the CDR3 is TGCAGCGTTGGTGGAGTACTCACGGGCCCAGATACGCAGTATTTT.

The V gene is TRBV5-1, the J gene TRBJ2-1, with a tentative D call TRBD2 (5 bases). CDR3 size: 13 residues. Trimming cost V 0 bases and J 7 bases, with 8 bases left between them. The germline gives CDR1 SGHRS, CDR2 YFSETQ. Written as DNA, the CDR3 is TGCGCCAGCAGCTTGGTTCCGGGGAATGAGCAGTTCTTC. It is translated as CASSLVPGNEQFF.

This chain links TRBV7-9 with TRBJ2-7; D may correspond to TRBD1 or TRBD2 (5 bases each). The CDR3 spans 15 residues. Germline V gene sequence: CDR1 SEHNR, CDR2 FQNEAQ (reference sequence). V was cut by 5 bases and J by 6 bases, with 20 bases left in between. The CDR3 bases are TGTGCCAGCAGCCACCAAGGGGACGCGCGTACCGAGCAGTACTTC. Translation: CASSHQGDARTEQYF.

The chain is built from TRBV29-1 and TRBJ2-7, with D unresolved. Deletions cut 7 bases from V and 0 bases from J, with 10 bases between. The CDR3 runs to 12 residues. Looked up from germline, CDR1 is SQVTM and CDR2 is ANQGSEA. CDR3 amino acids: CSAGGTSYEQYF. CDR3 DNA: TGCAGCGCCGGCGGCACCTCCTACGAGCAGTACTTC.

The chain uses TRBV27 and TRBJ1-5; D perhaps matches TRBD1 (5 bases). Germline values: CDR1 MNHEY, CDR2 SMNVEV (reference sequence). The CDR3 length is 15 residues. V lost 2 bases to trimming and J lost 7 bases, with 15 bases between them. The DNA of the CDR3 is TGTGCCAGCAGTTTAGGAGCAGGGATGGGACAGCCCCAGCATTTT. The encoded protein is CASSLGAGMGQPQHF.

The chain combines TRBV2 with TRBJ2-4; D remains ambiguous. This CDR3 region has 14 residues. Germline loops: CDR1 SNHLY, CDR2 FYNNEI. V was trimmed by 6 bases and J by 0 bases, leaving 9 bases between them. Here the CDR3 DNA reads TGTGCCAGCAGCCAAACAGTAGCCAAAAACATTCAGTACTTC. Protein product: CASSQTVAKNIQYF.

The rearrangement links TRBV29-1 to TRBJ2-1; a possible D gene is TRBD1 (5 bases). The CDR3 contains 11 residues. The ends were cut back, 4 bases at V and 7 bases at J, with 8 bases in the middle. The germline V gene encodes CDR1 SQVTM and CDR2 ANQGSEA. As DNA, the CDR3 is TGCAGCGTTGGACAGCCAAATGAGCAGTTCTTC. The encoded protein is CSVGQPNEQFF.